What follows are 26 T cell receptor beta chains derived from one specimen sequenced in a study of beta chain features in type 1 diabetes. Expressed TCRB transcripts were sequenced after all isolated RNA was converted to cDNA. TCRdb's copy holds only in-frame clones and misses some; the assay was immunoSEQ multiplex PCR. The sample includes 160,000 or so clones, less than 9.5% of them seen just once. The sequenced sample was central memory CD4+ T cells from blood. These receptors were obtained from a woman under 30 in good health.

For the CDR3, the DNA is TGTGCCAGCAGCGTGGAATATCTTCAAGAGACCCAGTACTTC. Translation: CASSVEYLQETQYF. The genes are TRBV5-4 and TRBJ2-5; D is unresolved. Trimming removed 4 bases at V and 2 bases at J, with 12 bases between. Germline V gene lookup returns CDR1 SGHNT and CDR2 YYREEE (reference sequence). The CDR3 consists of 14 residues.

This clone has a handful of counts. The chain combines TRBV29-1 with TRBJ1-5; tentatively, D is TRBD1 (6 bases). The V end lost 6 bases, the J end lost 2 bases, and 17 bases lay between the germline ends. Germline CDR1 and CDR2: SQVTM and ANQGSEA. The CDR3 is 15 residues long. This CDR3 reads CSVKIEGGRNQPQHF. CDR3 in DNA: TGCAGCGTCAAGATCGAGGGGGGGCGCAATCAGCCCCAGCATTTT.

This CDR3 reads CASREGNTGELFF. The CDR3 DNA reads TGTGCCAGCAGGGAGGGGAACACCGGGGAGCTGTTTTTT. The V gene is TRBV11-2, the J gene TRBJ2-2, with TRBD2 as a possible D gene (6 bases). In germline, CDR1 is SGHAT, CDR2 FQNNGV. V shed 6 bases and J shed 1 base, with 6 bases lying between them. The CDR3 extends over 13 amino acids.

The CDR3 nucleotides read TGCGCCAGCAGCCAAGGGGGACAGTGGGGCACCGGGGAGCTGTTTTTT. Encoded protein: CASSQGGQWGTGELFF. The chain links TRBV4-3 to TRBJ2-2; TRBD1 agrees at 7 bases. The germline V gene encodes CDR1 LGHNA and CDR2 YSLEER. The CDR3 extends over 16 amino acids. V trimming: 1 base; J trimming: 4 bases; junction bases outside the gene matches: 6.

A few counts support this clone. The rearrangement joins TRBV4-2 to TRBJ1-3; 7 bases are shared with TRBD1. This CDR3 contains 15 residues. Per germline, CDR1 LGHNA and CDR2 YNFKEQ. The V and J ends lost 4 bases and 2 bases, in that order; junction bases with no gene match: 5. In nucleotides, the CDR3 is TGTGCCAGCAGCCTAGAGACAGGGACTGGAAACACCATATATTTT. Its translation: CASSLETGTGNTIYF.

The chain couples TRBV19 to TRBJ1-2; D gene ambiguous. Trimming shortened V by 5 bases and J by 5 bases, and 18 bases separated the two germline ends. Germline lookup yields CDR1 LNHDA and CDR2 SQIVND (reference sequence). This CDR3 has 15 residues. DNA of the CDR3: TGTGCCAGTAGTCTCCCCCGGGCCCAGCGGTATGGCTACACCTTC. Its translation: CASSLPRAQRYGYTF.

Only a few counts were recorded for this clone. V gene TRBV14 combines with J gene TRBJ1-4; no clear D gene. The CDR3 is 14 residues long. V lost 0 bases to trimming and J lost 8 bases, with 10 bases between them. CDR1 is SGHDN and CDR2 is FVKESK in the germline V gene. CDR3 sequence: CASSQDGGREKLFF. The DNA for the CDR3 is TGTGCCAGCAGCCAAGATGGAGGGAGAGAAAAACTGTTTTTT. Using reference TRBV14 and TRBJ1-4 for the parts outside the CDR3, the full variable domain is EAGVTQFPSHSVIEKGQTVTLRCDPISGHDNLYWYRRVMGKEIKFLLHFVKESKQDESGMPNNRFLAERTGGTYSTLKVQPAELEDSGVYFCASSQDGGREKLFFGSGTQLSVL.

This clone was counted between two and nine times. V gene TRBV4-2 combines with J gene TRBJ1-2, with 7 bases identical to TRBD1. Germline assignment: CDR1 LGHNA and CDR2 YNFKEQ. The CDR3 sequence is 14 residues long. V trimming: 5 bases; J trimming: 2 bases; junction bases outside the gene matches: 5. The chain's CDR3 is CASSKGQPNYGYTF. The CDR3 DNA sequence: TGTGCCAGCAGCAAGGGACAGCCCAACTATGGCTACACCTTC.

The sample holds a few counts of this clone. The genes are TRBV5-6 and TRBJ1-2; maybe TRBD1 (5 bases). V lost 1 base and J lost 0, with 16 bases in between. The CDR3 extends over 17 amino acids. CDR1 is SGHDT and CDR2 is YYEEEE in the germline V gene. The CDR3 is CASSLTGEEWANYGYTF. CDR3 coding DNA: TGTGCCAGCAGCTTGACAGGCGAAGAATGGGCTAACTATGGCTACACCTTC.

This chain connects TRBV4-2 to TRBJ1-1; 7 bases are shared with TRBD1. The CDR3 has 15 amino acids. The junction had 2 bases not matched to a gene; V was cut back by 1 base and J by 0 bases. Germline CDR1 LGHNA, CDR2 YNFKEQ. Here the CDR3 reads CASSQGRGLNTEAFF. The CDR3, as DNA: TGTGCCAGCAGCCAAGGGAGGGGGCTGAACACTGAAGCTTTCTTT.

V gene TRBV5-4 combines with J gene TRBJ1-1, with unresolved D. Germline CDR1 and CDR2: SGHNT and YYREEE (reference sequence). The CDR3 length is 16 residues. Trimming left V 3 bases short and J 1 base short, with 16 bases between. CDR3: CASSSVFRTTNTEAFF. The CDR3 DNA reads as TGTGCCAGCAGCTCCGTATTCCGCACAACGAACACTGAAGCTTTCTTT.

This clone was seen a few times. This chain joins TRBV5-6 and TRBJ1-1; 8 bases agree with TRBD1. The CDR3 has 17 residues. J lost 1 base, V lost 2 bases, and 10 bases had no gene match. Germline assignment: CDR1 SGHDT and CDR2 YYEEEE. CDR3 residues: CASSLRGQGTGNTEAFF. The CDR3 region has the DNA TGTGCCAGCAGCTTAAGGGGCCAAGGGACAGGGAACACTGAAGCTTTCTTT.

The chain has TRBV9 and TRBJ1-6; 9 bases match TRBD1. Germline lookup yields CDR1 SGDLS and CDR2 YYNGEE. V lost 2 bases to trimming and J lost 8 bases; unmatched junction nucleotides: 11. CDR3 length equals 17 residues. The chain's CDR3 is CASSVLPGQGKDSPLHF. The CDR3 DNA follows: TGTGCCAGCAGCGTTTTGCCGGGACAGGGAAAGGATTCACCCCTCCACTTT.

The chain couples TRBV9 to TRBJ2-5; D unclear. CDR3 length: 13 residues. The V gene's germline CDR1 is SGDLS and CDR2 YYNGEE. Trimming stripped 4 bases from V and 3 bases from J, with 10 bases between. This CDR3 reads CASSSSREETQYF. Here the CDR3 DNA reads TGTGCCAGCAGCTCTTCTAGAGAAGAGACCCAGTACTTC.

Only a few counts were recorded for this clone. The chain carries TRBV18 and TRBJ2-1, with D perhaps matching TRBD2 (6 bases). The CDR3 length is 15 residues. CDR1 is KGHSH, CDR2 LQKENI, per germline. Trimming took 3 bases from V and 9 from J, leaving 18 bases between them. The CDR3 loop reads CASSPHMGLQGEQFF. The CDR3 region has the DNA TGTGCCAGCTCACCCCACATGGGACTCCAGGGTGAGCAGTTCTTC.

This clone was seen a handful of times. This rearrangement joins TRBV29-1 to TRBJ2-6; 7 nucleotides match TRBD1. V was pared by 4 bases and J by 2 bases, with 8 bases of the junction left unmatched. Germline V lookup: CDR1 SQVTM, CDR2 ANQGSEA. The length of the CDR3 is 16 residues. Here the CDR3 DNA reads TGCAGCGTTGGGTGGCAGGGGGTAGCTGGGGCCAACGTCCTGACTTTC. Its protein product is CSVGWQGVAGANVLTF. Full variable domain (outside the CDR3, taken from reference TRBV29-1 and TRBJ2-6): SAVISQKPSRDICQRGTSLTIQCQVDSQVTMMFWYRQQPGQSLTLIATANQGSEATYESGFVIDKFPISRPNLTFSTLTVSNMSPEDSSIYLCSVGWQGVAGANVLTFGAGSRLTVL.

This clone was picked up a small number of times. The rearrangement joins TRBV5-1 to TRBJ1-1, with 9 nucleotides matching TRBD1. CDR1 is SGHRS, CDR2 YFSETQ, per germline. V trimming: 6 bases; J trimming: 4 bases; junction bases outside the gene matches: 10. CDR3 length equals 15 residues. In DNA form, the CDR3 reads TGCGCCAGCACCTGGGGGGACAGGGTTGGCACTGAAGCTTTCTTT. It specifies CASTWGDRVGTEAFF.

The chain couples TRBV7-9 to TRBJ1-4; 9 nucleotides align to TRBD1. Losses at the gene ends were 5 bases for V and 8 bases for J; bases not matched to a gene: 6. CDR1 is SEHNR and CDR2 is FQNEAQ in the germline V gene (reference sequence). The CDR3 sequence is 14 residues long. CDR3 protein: CASSQGQGLEKLFF. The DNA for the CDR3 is TGTGCCAGCAGCCAAGGACAGGGGCTGGAAAAACTGTTTTTT. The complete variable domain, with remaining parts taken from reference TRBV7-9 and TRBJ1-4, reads DTGVSQNPRHKITKRGQNVTFRCDPISEHNRLYWYRQTLGQGPEFLTYFQNEAQLEKSRLLSDRFSAERPKGSFSTLEIQRTEQGDSAMYLCASSQGQGLEKLFFGSGTQLSVL.

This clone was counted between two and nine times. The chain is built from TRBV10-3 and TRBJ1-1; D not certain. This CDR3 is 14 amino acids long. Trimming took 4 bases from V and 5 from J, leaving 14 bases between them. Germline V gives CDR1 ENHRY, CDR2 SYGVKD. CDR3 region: CAISGTAGRTEAFF. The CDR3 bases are TGTGCCATCAGTGGGACCGCGGGAAGGACTGAAGCTTTCTTT.

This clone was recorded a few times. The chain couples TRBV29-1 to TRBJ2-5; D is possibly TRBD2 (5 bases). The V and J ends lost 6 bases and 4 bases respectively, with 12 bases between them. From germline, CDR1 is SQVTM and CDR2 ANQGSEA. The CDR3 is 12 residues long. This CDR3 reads CSVEEARETQYF. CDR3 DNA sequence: TGCAGCGTGGAGGAGGCCCGAGAGACCCAGTACTTC.

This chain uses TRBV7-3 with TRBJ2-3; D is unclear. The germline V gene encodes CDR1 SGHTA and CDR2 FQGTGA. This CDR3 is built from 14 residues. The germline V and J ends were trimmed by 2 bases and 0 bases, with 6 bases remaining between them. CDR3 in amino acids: CASSLGPSTDTQYF. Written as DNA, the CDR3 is TGTGCCAGCAGCTTAGGCCCTAGCACAGATACGCAGTATTTT.

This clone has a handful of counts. CDR3 sequence (DNA): TGTGCCAGCAGCCCCTGGGACAGGGGACAAGAGACCCAGTACTTC. Protein product: CASSPWDRGQETQYF. This rearrangement joins TRBV14 to TRBJ2-5; 10 bases are a match to TRBD1. This CDR3 comprises 15 residues. V was pared by 4 bases and J by 2 bases, with 4 bases of the junction left unmatched. Per the germline V gene, CDR1 is SGHDN and CDR2 is FVKESK.

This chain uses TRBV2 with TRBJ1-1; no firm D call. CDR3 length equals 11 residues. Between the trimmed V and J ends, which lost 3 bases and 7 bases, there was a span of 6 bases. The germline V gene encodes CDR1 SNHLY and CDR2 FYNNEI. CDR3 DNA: TGTGCCAGCAGTGACAGTTTTGAAGCTTTCTTT. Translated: CASSDSFEAFF.

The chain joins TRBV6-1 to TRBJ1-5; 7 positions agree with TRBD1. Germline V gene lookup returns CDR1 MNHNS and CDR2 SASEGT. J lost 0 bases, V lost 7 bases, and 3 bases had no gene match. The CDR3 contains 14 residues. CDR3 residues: CASTGGNSNQPQHF. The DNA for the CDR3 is TGTGCCAGCACAGGGGGGAATAGCAATCAGCCCCAGCATTTT.

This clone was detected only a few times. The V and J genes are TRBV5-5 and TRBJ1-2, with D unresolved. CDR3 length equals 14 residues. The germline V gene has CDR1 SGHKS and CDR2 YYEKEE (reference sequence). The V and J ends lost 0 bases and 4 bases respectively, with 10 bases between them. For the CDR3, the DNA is TGTGCCAGCAGCTTGGTCGAGGGCTTCTATGGCTACACCTTC. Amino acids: CASSLVEGFYGYTF.

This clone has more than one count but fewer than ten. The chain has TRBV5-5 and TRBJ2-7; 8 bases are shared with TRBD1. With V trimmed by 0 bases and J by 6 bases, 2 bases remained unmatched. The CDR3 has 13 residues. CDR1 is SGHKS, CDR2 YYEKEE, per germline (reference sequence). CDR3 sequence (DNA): TGTGCCAGCAGCTTGGCCGACAGGGGCGAGCAGTACTTC. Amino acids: CASSLADRGEQYF.